The 5 T cell receptor beta chains in this list originate from one sample, sequenced in a study of beta chain features in type 1 diabetes listed by TCRdb under 2018. The investigation overall reported the following: A moderate but significant shortening of TCRB CDR3 length was observed in type 1 diabetes patients in all four CD4+ subsets.

Their antigens are not known. Receptors were amplified or captured by the immunoSEQ multiplex PCR assay. The entire amount of isolated RNA was reverse transcribed using the High Capacity cDNA Reverse Transcription Kit, so the sequenced TCRB transcripts were expressed ones. In TCRdb, the immuneACCESS table is reduced to in-frame sequences with V and J assigned. These tables do not hold every clone; where another copy was compared, an unresolved V gene accounts for under half, and the others remain unexplained. This sample is represented by more than 200,000 clones; 16% of them were singletons. The ten largest clones capture 0.085% of the sample. Specimen: naive CD4+ T cells from blood. The label giving this sample's cell subset or site can be read as: true naive CD4+ T cells. The origin of the receptors is a man aged 25-45 years with type 1 diabetes.

This clone turned up a few times. V and J are TRBV7-9 and TRBJ2-1; no clear D. The CDR3 has 15 residues. V shed 1 base and J shed 8 bases, with 15 bases lying between them. Germline lookup yields CDR1 SEHNR and CDR2 FQNEAQ (reference sequence). CDR3 region: CASSLGLPHTDEQFF. The CDR3 nucleotides are TGTGCCAGCAGCTTAGGATTACCCCATACCGATGAGCAGTTCTTC.

This sequence joins TRBV14 and TRBJ2-1, with TRBD2 matching 10 bases. V lost 0 bases, J lost 4 bases, and 3 bases stayed unmatched. The CDR3 sequence is 16 residues long. Germline loops: CDR1 SGHDN, CDR2 FVKESK. In DNA, the CDR3 is TGTGCCAGCAGCCAAGATCGGACTAGCGGTTACAATGAGCAGTTCTTC. This translates into CASSQDRTSGYNEQFF.

This clone is a singleton in its sample. V and J are TRBV18 and TRBJ2-5, with D perhaps given as TRBD1 or TRBD2 (5 bases each). This CDR3 contains 15 residues. CDR1 and CDR2 from the germline V gene are KGHSH and LQKENI. Trimming pared 6 bases from V and 2 bases from J, leaving 16 bases between. CDR3 in amino acids: CASSLGQGPQETQYF. The CDR3 DNA reads TGTGCCAGCTCCCTGGGGCAGGGACCTCAAGAGACCCAGTACTTC. Full variable domain (outside the CDR3, taken from reference TRBV18 and TRBJ2-5): NAGVMQNPRHLVRRRGQEARLRCSPMKGHSHVYWYRQLPEEGLKFMVYLQKENIIDESGMPKERFSAEFPKEGPSILRIQQVVRGDSAAYFCASSLGQGPQETQYFGPGTRLLVL.

The rearrangement uses TRBV30 and TRBJ1-2, with a tentative D call TRBD1 (5 bases). The germline CDR1 and CDR2 sequences are GTSNPN and SVGIG (reference sequence). V was cut by 2 bases and J by 8 bases, with 18 bases left in between. This CDR3 spans 14 amino acids. CDR3 sequence (DNA): TGTGCCTGGAGTAGCACCGGGACGCACCTCGGCTACACCTTC. This encodes CAWSSTGTHLGYTF.

With regard to this clone: Other DNA sequences in the sample encode the same CDR3. The chain employs TRBV20-1 and TRBJ2-3, with D unclear. Trimming cost V 6 bases and J 5 bases, with 9 bases left between them. Germline-derived CDR1 and CDR2 are DFQATT and SNEGSKA (reference sequence). The CDR3 runs to 11 residues. The CDR3 sequence: CSAPVGDTQYF. CDR3 nucleotides: TGCAGTGCACCGGTAGGAGATACGCAGTATTTT.